This record covers a single T cell receptor (beta chain). This record belongs to a study of blood T cell repertoires in COVID-19. Background on the study: PBMCs, B-cell-depleted T cells, or T cells provided the cDNA or gDNA that made up the material.

Per the study methods: Reference gene primer amplification gave estimated nucleated cell counts. TCRdb's table, derived via immunoSEQ multiplex PCR, lists solely in-frame clones and lacks some. The DNA gave D and trimming, while V, J and clone size come from that table. Of approximately 150,000 clones in the sample, over 80% are singletons; the top ten hold around 1.7%. This CDR3 is 12 amino acids long. V was clipped by 2 bases and J by 6 bases, with 9 bases between them. The V gene's germline CDR1 is SGHTS and CDR2 YDEGEE. This TCR was recovered from a woman in her 50s with acute or convalescent COVID-19. This sequence joins TRBV5-8 and TRBJ2-7; D gene uncertain. The material sequenced was peripheral blood. CDR3 nucleotide sequence: TGTGCCAGCAGCTTTCGTATGTCCGAGCAGTACTTC. This codes for CASSFRMSEQYF.